A single sample is the source of the 9 T cell receptor beta chains below, sequenced in a study of regulatory T cells in long-lasting Graves disease (dated by TCRdb to the early 2020s). The library was prepared using multiplex PCR. TCRdb records Illumina HiSeq 4000 as the sequencer. TCR beta libraries were built with iRepertoire HTBI primers and Arm-PCR amplification of CDR3 regions. TCRdb handled the public reads itself, with Q25 trimming in fastp and clone calling in MiXCR, and kept productive beta chains. A single entry per CDR3 protein holds the most common genes and DNA from its merged rows. This sample is represented by roughly 320,000 distinct CDR3 sequences; 16% of them were singletons. The top ten constitute 30% of the sample. In light of the paper, this sample's time point label describes: newly diagnosed GD, antithyroid drugs for less than 3 months. RNA was extracted from PBMCs in TRIzol for both TCR sequencing and RNA sequencing.

The same data also went into a second study, on T cells in Graves' hyperthyroidism and ophthalmopathy.

This specimen consisted of peripheral blood mononuclear cells (PBMCs), obtained at new diagnosis, from a patient treated with antithyroid drugs. The receptors here all came from a middle-aged man with Graves disease. Donor details come from another sample of the same person, matched by shared clones.

This clonotype was counted at least ten times. The V gene is TRBV20-1, the J gene TRBJ1-2; weak D call: TRBD1 (5 bases). The germline CDR1 and CDR2 sequences are DFQATT and SNEGSKA (reference sequence). The CDR3 is 14 residues long. V dropped 0 bases and J dropped 0 bases, with 8 bases sitting between them. DNA of the CDR3: TGCAGTGCTAGAGATACAGGAACTAACTATGGCTACACCTTC. It is translated as CSARDTGTNYGYTF.

The sample holds many counts of this clonotype. The V and J genes are TRBV11-2 and TRBJ2-5; TRBD2 aligns across 9 bases. The germline gives CDR1 SGHAT, CDR2 FQNNGV. Trimming removed 1 base from V and 1 base from J; junction bases left unmatched: 10. The CDR3 is 18 residues long. The CDR3 reads CASSLGASGGGVQETQYF. CDR3 nucleotide sequence: TGTGCCAGCAGCTTAGGGGCTTCGGGCGGGGGGGTCCAAGAGACCCAGTACTTC.

The genes are TRBV30 and TRBJ2-7; D is ambiguous. The CDR3 loop spans 12 amino acids. Germline CDR1 GTSNPN, CDR2 SVGIG (reference sequence). The CDR3 DNA reads as TGTGCTTTCTATGACGGATCCTACGAGCAGTACTTC. It encodes CAFYDGSYEQYF.

At least ten counts were recorded for this clonotype. This chain links TRBV28 with TRBJ2-7, with TRBD2 matching over 7 bases. V was clipped by 6 bases and J by 3 bases; unmatched bases: 14. CDR1 MDHEN and CDR2 SYDVKM come from the germline V gene. CDR3 length equals 16 residues. CDR3 residues: CASSSGIFPGGYEQYF. Written as DNA, the CDR3 is TGTGCCAGCAGCTCTGGGATTTTCCCGGGAGGCTACGAGCAGTACTTC.

A few counts support this clonotype. The chain recombines TRBV7-2 with TRBJ1-6; D is uncertain. V dropped 1 base and J dropped 10 bases, with 5 bases sitting between them. The CDR3 is 12 residues long. Per the germline V gene, CDR1 is SGHTA and CDR2 is FQGNSA. In DNA, the CDR3 is TGTGCCAGCAGCTTAGACTTGTCACCCCTCCACTTT. It encodes CASSLDLSPLHF.

This clonotype was counted ten times or more. V is TRBV14 and J is TRBJ2-1; 8 nucleotides line up with TRBD2. Germline V lookup: CDR1 SGHDN, CDR2 FVKESK. This CDR3 is built from 19 residues. J gave up 0 bases and V 0 bases, and 10 bases lay outside the gene matches. For the CDR3, the DNA is TGTGCCAGCAGCCAAGATGGTAGCGGGGTCGGTAACTCCTACAATGAGCAGTTCTTC. Its protein product is CASSQDGSGVGNSYNEQFF. Full variable domain (missing parts from reference TRBV14 and TRBJ2-1): EAGVTQFPSHSVIEKGQTVTLRCDPISGHDNLYWYRRVMGKEIKFLLHFVKESKQDESGMPNNRFLAERTGGTYSTLKVQPAELEDSGVYFCASSQDGSGVGNSYNEQFFGPGTRLTVL.

This clonotype was seen at least ten times. The genes are TRBV18 and TRBJ2-5, with 10 bases matching TRBD1. Germline CDR1 and CDR2: KGHSH and LQKENI. V was pared by 3 bases and J by 5 bases, with 3 bases of the junction left unmatched. This CDR3 comprises 14 residues. The chain's CDR3 is CASSPGQGIETQYF. In nucleotides, the CDR3 is TGTGCCAGCTCACCGGGACAGGGGATTGAGACCCAGTACTTC.

This clonotype came up a few times. The chain uses TRBV5-1 and TRBJ1-4, with D hard to call. From germline, CDR1 is SGHRS and CDR2 YFSETQ. This CDR3 has 15 residues. V dropped 4 bases and J dropped 0 bases, with 10 bases sitting between them. This CDR3 is CASSPDTSTNEKLFF. In nucleotides, the CDR3 is TGCGCCAGCAGCCCCGACACTTCAACTAATGAAAAACTGTTTTTT.

This clonotype was seen many times. This sequence joins TRBV3-1 and TRBJ1-1, with D possibly being TRBD1 (5 bases). The germline CDR1 and CDR2 sequences are LGHDT and YNNKEL (reference sequence). The CDR3 extends over 15 amino acids. V was clipped by 3 bases and J by 2 bases, with 13 bases between them. The CDR3 DNA reads TGTGCCAGCAGCCATCGACAGATCTTAAACACTGAAGCTTTCTTT. This encodes CASSHRQILNTEAFF.